The 27 T cell receptor beta chains given below trace back to one sample, sequenced in a study of cytomegalovirus exposure and HLA in healthy donors. Vbeta (60) and Jbeta (13) primers were used in the PCR. Generated by immunoSEQ multiplex PCR, the TCRdb table keeps only in-frame clones and is missing some. Among about 170,000 clones listed, over 70% were seen once. The sequencing sample was made of PBMCs. The receptors originated from a woman aged 25 to 45 in good health and CMV-seropositive.

The chain carries TRBV9 and TRBJ2-1, with 13 bases lining up with TRBD2. This CDR3 comprises 16 residues. Germline V gene lookup returns CDR1 SGDLS and CDR2 YYNGEE. V lost 0 bases, J lost 9 bases, and 6 bases stayed unmatched. CDR3 amino acids: CASSVGGTSGTGEQFF. CDR3 bases: TGTGCCAGCAGCGTAGGAGGGACTAGCGGGACGGGTGAGCAGTTCTTC.

The chain has TRBV5-1 and TRBJ2-2; TRBD2 is a possible D gene (5 bases). Germline values: CDR1 SGHRS, CDR2 YFSETQ. The V end was cut by 4 bases, the J end by 0 bases, with 13 bases between. The CDR3 is 16 residues long. The chain's CDR3 is CASSLGATSNTGELFF. CDR3 nucleotide sequence: TGCGCCAGCAGCCTGGGAGCCACCTCGAACACCGGGGAGCTGTTTTTT.

The chain carries TRBV20-1 and TRBJ1-1; 7 bases align to TRBD1. The V segment lost 8 bases and the J segment 11 bases; nucleotides outside the gene matches: 11. The germline CDR1 and CDR2 sequences are DFQATT and SNEGSKA (reference sequence). The CDR3 has 11 residues. CDR3 sequence: CSSVDRVAAFF. The CDR3 DNA reads TGCAGTTCGGTAGACAGGGTAGCGGCTTTCTTT.

This clone was recorded once. The genes are TRBV6-5 and TRBJ1-2; D is ambiguous. This CDR3 contains 14 residues. With 2 bases removed from V and 4 bases from J, the gap between germline ends came to 11 bases. CDR1 and CDR2 (germline): MNHEY, SVGAGI. The CDR3 region is CASSYLETGYGYTF. CDR3 bases: TGTGCCAGCAGTTACCTGGAAACGGGCTATGGCTACACCTTC.

This clone showed up just a few times. The chain uses TRBV5-5 and TRBJ2-7, with TRBD1 identical over 9 bases. V was pared by 2 bases and J by 4 bases, with 4 bases of the junction left unmatched. The CDR3 has 14 residues. CDR1 SGHKS and CDR2 YYEKEE come from the germline V gene (reference sequence). As DNA, the CDR3 is TGTGCCAGCAGCTTTAGGACAGGGGTTTACGAGCAGTACTTC. Amino acid sequence: CASSFRTGVYEQYF.

This chain connects TRBV10-2 to TRBJ2-3; TRBD2 aligns across 7 bases. Germline values: CDR1 WSHSY, CDR2 SAAADI. Trimming at V came to 3 bases and at J to 2 bases, leaving 5 bases not matched to a gene. This CDR3 is 15 amino acids long. This CDR3 is CASSDGEGLTDTQYF. CDR3 sequence (DNA): TGCGCCAGCAGTGACGGGGAGGGACTCACAGATACGCAGTATTTT.

This chain joins TRBV9 and TRBJ2-1, with TRBD1 identical over 7 bases. Per germline, CDR1 SGDLS and CDR2 YYNGEE. Unmatched junction bases numbered 12, after V lost 2 bases and J lost 4 bases. The CDR3 loop spans 17 amino acids. For the CDR3, the DNA is TGTGCCAGCAGCGTTGGTGGAGGACAGGCCAGGTACAATGAGCAGTTCTTC. Encoded protein: CASSVGGGQARYNEQFF.

The gene calls are TRBV2 and TRBJ2-5; D may be TRBD2 (6 bases). Germline CDR1 SNHLY, CDR2 FYNNEI. There are 12 residues in the CDR3. Trimming removed 10 bases from V and 1 base from J, with 10 bases in between. This chain's CDR3 is CANSGPQETQYF. In DNA, the CDR3 is TGTGCCAATAGCGGACCCCAAGAGACCCAGTACTTC.

This chain connects TRBV27 to TRBJ2-1; 16 bases are shared with TRBD2. The CDR3 has 15 amino acids. From germline, CDR1 is MNHEY and CDR2 SMNVEV (reference sequence). Unmatched junction bases numbered 6, after V lost 6 bases and J lost 10 bases. CDR3 sequence (DNA): TGTGCCAGCAGCTATGGGACTAGCGGGAGGGCCGAGCAGTTCTTC. Translation gives CASSYGTSGRAEQFF.

V is TRBV2 and J is TRBJ1-3, with unresolved D. CDR3 length equals 13 residues. Trimming left V 6 bases short and J 4 bases short, with 10 bases between. Germline loops: CDR1 SNHLY, CDR2 FYNNEI. Written as DNA, the CDR3 is TGTGCCAGCAGGCGCAATTCCGGAAACACCATATATTTT. Its protein is CASRRNSGNTIYF.

The rearrangement joins TRBV5-1 to TRBJ2-2; TRBD2 matches at 11 bases. The germline CDR1 and CDR2 sequences are SGHRS and YFSETQ. CDR3 length: 14 amino acids. With 10 bases clipped from V and 3 bases from J, the junction kept 5 bases outside the gene matches. The CDR3 loop is CASGGLADTGELFF. The CDR3 DNA is TGCGCCTCTGGGGGACTAGCGGACACCGGGGAGCTGTTTTTT.

CDR3 bases: TGTGCCAGCACCTTAACTAGCGGCCTCTCCTACAATGAGCAGTTCTTC. This encodes CASTLTSGLSYNEQFF. The J gene is TRBJ2-1, the V gene TRBV9; TRBD2 aligns across 8 bases. CDR3 length: 16 amino acids. Germline V gene data show CDR1 as SGDLS and CDR2 as YYNGEE. J lost 0 bases, V lost 6 bases, and 8 bases had no gene match. The whole variable domain, filled in from reference TRBV9 and TRBJ2-1, reads DSGVTQTPKHLITATGQRVTLRCSPRSGDLSVYWYQQSLDQGLQFLIQYYNGEERAKGNILERFSAQQFPDLHSELNLSSLELGDSALYFCASTLTSGLSYNEQFFGPGTRLTVL.

The gene calls are TRBV30 and TRBJ2-2; 8 nucleotides align to TRBD2. Per the germline V gene, CDR1 is GTSNPN and CDR2 is SVGIG (reference sequence). The CDR3 is 13 residues long. After removal of 5 bases from V and 7 bases from J, the junction contained 6 bases not matched to a gene. CDR3 sequence: CAWSGTRVGELFF. CDR3 DNA: TGTGCCTGGTCCGGGACTAGGGTCGGGGAGCTGTTTTTT.

This sequence joins TRBV7-8 and TRBJ2-1, with D hard to call. The CDR3 consists of 12 residues. V was clipped by 0 bases and J by 9 bases, with 6 bases between them. Germline V gene data show CDR1 as SGHVS and CDR2 as FQNEAQ. The DNA of the CDR3 is TGTGCCAGCAGCTTAGCCGGCGGTGAGCAGTTCTTC. It yields the protein CASSLAGGEQFF.

J is TRBJ1-4 and V is TRBV15, with TRBD1 as a possible D gene (6 bases). This CDR3 has 15 amino acids. CDR1 LNHNV and CDR2 YYDKDF come from the germline V gene (reference sequence). V lost 0 bases and J lost 8, with 13 bases in between. The CDR3 loop reads CATSRDRGGEEKLFF. The CDR3 bases are TGTGCCACCAGCAGAGATCGTGGGGGCGAGGAAAAACTGTTTTTT.

J is TRBJ1-2 and V is TRBV9; the D is unclear. Trimming stripped 0 bases from V and 7 bases from J, with 10 bases between. The CDR3 covers 13 residues. Germline V gene data show CDR1 as SGDLS and CDR2 as YYNGEE. The CDR3 DNA sequence: TGTGCCAGCAGCGTAGCTATGACGGGTGGCTACACCTTC. Amino acids: CASSVAMTGGYTF.

The J gene is TRBJ2-3, the V gene TRBV7-9, with 15 bases matching TRBD2. The V and J ends lost 5 bases and 1 base, in that order; junction bases with no gene match: 4. The CDR3 has 17 amino acids. Per germline, CDR1 SEHNR and CDR2 FQNEAQ (reference sequence). The CDR3 region is CASSPGLAGGGTDTQYF. The CDR3 bases are TGTGCCAGCAGCCCCGGACTAGCGGGAGGGGGCACAGATACGCAGTATTTT. The full variable domain, its missing parts supplied by reference TRBV7-9 and TRBJ2-3, is DTGVSQNPRHKITKRGQNVTFRCDPISEHNRLYWYRQTLGQGPEFLTYFQNEAQLEKSRLLSDRFSAERPKGSFSTLEIQRTEQGDSAMYLCASSPGLAGGGTDTQYFGPGTRLTVL.

The J gene is TRBJ2-1, the V gene TRBV19; D is possibly TRBD2 (6 bases). Germline V gene lookup returns CDR1 LNHDA and CDR2 SQIVND (reference sequence). Trimming pared 3 bases from V and 6 bases from J, leaving 18 bases between. The CDR3 totals 16 residues. Here the CDR3 reads CASSMMRGDGSNEQFF. CDR3 DNA sequence: TGTGCCAGTAGTATGATGCGCGGGGATGGTAGCAATGAGCAGTTCTTC.

The chain has TRBV20-1 and TRBJ2-1; D call uncertain. The V and J ends lost 0 bases and 10 bases respectively, with 7 bases between them. The germline V gene has CDR1 DFQATT and CDR2 SNEGSKA (reference sequence). This CDR3 has 11 amino acids. The CDR3 loop reads CSARDYQEQFF. Here the CDR3 DNA reads TGCAGTGCTAGAGATTACCAGGAGCAGTTCTTC.

V gene TRBV19 combines with J gene TRBJ1-1, with 7 bases lining up with TRBD1. J lost 1 base, V lost 4 bases, and 6 bases had no gene match. Germline CDR1 reads LNHDA; CDR2 reads SQIVND (reference sequence). There are 15 residues in the CDR3. CDR3 DNA sequence: TGTGCCAGTAGTAAAGCCGGGACAGCGAACACTGAAGCTTTCTTT. This translates into CASSKAGTANTEAFF.

This chain links TRBV6-1 with TRBJ2-2; 7 nucleotides match TRBD2. Germline lookup yields CDR1 MNHNS and CDR2 SASEGT. J lost 1 base, V lost 5 bases, and 4 bases had no gene match. The CDR3 is 15 amino acids. The CDR3 region has the DNA TGTGCCAGCAGTTGGACTAGTCAGAACACCGGGGAGCTGTTTTTT. This encodes CASSWTSQNTGELFF.

The chain recombines TRBV15 with TRBJ1-1; D is ambiguous. The CDR3 length is 13 residues. Germline CDR1 LNHNV, CDR2 YYDKDF (reference sequence). V lost 1 base and J lost 4, with 7 bases in between. DNA for the CDR3: TGTGCCACCAGCAGAGGGGCACCCACTGAAGCTTTCTTT. Its protein product is CATSRGAPTEAFF.

J is TRBJ1-5 and V is TRBV5-1, with TRBD1 as a possible D gene (6 bases). Trimming pared 0 bases from V and 5 bases from J, leaving 9 bases between. CDR1 and CDR2 (germline): SGHRS, YFSETQ. CDR3 length: 14 amino acids. CDR3 nucleotides: TGCGCCAGCAGCTTGGAGGGGGGGGATCAGCCCCAGCATTTT. Its translation is CASSLEGGDQPQHF.

This chain uses TRBV7-8 with TRBJ1-4; no firm D call. The CDR3 is made up of 14 amino acids. Trimming shortened V by 3 bases and J by 0 bases, and 5 bases separated the two germline ends. Germline CDR1 SGHVS, CDR2 FQNEAQ. The CDR3 sequence is CASSFSATNEKLFF. Written as DNA, the CDR3 is TGTGCCAGCAGCTTCAGCGCAACTAATGAAAAACTGTTTTTT.

This sequence joins TRBV30 and TRBJ2-1, with TRBD2 as a possible D gene (6 bases). There are 13 residues in the CDR3. V was cut by 0 bases and J by 16 bases, with 19 bases left in between. CDR1 GTSNPN and CDR2 SVGIG come from the germline V gene (reference sequence). The CDR3 region is CAWSVGGMRVGFF. CDR3 coding DNA: TGTGCCTGGAGTGTAGGCGGGATGAGAGTCGGCTTCTTC.

This clone was recorded only once. This chain links TRBV12-5 with TRBJ1-5; unclear D gene. Germline CDR1 LGHNT, CDR2 FRNRAP. V was shortened by 1 base and J by 2 bases, with 12 bases between the two germline ends. CDR3 length equals 16 residues. The CDR3, as DNA: TGTGCTAGTGGTTTGGACCCTTCGAGGGGCAATCAGCCCCAGCATTTT. Translated, it gives CASGLDPSRGNQPQHF.

CDR3 sequence: CASRELGPTNEKLFF. CDR3 sequence (DNA): TGTGCCAGTAGGGAATTGGGGCCAACTAATGAAAAACTGTTTTTT. The rearrangement joins TRBV19 to TRBJ1-4, with D maybe TRBD1 (5 bases). Trimming took off 6 bases at V and 0 bases at J, with 11 bases between the two ends. The length of the CDR3 is 15 residues. Germline CDR1 LNHDA, CDR2 SQIVND (reference sequence).